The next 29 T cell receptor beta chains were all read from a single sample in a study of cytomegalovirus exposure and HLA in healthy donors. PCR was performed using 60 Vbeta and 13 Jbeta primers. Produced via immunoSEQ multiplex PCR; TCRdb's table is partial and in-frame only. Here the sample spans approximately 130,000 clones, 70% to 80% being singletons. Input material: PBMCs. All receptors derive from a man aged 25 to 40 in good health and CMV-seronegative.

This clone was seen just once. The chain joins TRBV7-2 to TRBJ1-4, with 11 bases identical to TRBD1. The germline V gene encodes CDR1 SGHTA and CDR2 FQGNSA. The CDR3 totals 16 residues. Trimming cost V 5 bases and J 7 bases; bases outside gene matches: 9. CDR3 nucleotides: TGTGCCAGCAGCCCGGGTATCGGGACAGGGGGTGAAAAACTGTTTTTT. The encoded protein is CASSPGIGTGGEKLFF.

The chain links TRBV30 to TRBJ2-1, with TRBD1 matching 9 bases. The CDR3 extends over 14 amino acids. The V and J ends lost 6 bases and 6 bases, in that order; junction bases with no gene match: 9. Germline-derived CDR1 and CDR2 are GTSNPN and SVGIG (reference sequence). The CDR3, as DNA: TGTGCCTGCCTCACAGGGGGCGCGCCCAATGAGCAGTTCTTC. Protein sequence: CACLTGGAPNEQFF.

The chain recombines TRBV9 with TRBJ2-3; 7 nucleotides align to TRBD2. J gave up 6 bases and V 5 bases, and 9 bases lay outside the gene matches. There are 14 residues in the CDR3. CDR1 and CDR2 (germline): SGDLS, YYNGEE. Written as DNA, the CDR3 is TGTGCCAGCAGTTATGGCGGGAGTCTGGATACGCAGTATTTT. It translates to CASSYGGSLDTQYF.

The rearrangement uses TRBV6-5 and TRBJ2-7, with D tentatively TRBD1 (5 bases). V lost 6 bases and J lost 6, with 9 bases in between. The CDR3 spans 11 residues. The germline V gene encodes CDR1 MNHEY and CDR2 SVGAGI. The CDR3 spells CASSSGIEQYF. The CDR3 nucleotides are TGTGCCAGCAGCTCAGGGATCGAGCAGTACTTC.

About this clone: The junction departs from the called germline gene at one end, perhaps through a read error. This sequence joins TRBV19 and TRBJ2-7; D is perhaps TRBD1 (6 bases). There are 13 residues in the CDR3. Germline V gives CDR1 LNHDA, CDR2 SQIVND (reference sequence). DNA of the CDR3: TGTGCCAGTAGCATAGCAGGGGCCGGCGAGCAGTACTTC. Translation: CASSIAGAGEQYF.

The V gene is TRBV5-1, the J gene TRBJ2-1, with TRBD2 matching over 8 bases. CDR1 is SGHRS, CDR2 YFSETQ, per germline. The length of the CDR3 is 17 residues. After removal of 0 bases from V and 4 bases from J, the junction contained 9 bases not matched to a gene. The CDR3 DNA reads TGCGCCAGCAGCTTGGCGGCCAGGCGGGGGGCTTACAATGAGCAGTTCTTC. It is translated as CASSLAARRGAYNEQFF.

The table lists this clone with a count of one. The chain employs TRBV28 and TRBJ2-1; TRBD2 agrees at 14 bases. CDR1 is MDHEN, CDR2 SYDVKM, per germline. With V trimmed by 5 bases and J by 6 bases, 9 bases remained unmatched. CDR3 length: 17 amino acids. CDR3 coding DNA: TGTGCCAGCAGTCGACCCCTGGGACTAGCGGGAGTCAATGAGCAGTTCTTC. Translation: CASSRPLGLAGVNEQFF.

The CDR3 here is CASSDRREGVGELFF. CDR3 DNA: TGTGCCAGCAGTGATCGCAGGGAAGGAGTCGGGGAGCTGTTTTTT. The chain is built from TRBV2 and TRBJ2-2, with D perhaps matching TRBD1 (5 bases). The CDR3 extends over 15 amino acids. The germline CDR1 and CDR2 sequences are SNHLY and FYNNEI. Trimming stripped 3 bases from V and 7 bases from J, with 15 bases between.

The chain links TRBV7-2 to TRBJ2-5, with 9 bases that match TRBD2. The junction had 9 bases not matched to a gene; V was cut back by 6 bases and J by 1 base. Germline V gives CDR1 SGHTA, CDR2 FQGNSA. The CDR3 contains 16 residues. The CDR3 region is CASRFVLAGVQETQYF. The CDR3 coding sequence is TGTGCCAGCAGATTCGTGTTAGCGGGGGTCCAAGAGACCCAGTACTTC.

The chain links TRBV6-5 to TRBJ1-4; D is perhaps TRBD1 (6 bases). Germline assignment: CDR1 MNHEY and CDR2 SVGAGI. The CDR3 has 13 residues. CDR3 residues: CASADSLNEKLFF. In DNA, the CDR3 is TGTGCTTCGGCGGACAGCCTAAATGAAAAACTGTTTTTT.

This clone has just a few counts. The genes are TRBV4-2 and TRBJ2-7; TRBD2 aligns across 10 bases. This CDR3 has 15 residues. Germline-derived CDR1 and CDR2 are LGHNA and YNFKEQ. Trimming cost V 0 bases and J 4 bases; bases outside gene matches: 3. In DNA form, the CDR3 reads TGTGCCAGCAGCCAAGAGCCTAGCGGGAGTTACGAGCAGTACTTC. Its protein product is CASSQEPSGSYEQYF.

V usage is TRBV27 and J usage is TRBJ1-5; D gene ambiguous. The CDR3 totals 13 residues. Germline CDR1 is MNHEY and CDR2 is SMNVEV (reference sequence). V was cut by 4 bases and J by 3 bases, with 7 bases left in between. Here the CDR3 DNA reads TGTGCCAGCAGTTACCAGGCCAATCAGCCCCAGCATTTT. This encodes CASSYQANQPQHF.

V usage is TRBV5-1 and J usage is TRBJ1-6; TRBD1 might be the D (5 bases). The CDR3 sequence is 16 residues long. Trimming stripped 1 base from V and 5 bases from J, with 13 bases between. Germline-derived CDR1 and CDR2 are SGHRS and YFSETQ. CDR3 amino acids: CASSLFQQANNSPLHF. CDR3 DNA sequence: TGCGCCAGCAGCTTGTTCCAACAGGCTAATAATTCACCCCTCCACTTT.

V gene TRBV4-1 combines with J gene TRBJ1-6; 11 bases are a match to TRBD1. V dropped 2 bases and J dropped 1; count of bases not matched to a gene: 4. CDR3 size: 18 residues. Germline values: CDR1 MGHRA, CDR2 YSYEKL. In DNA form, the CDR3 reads TGCGCCAGCAGCCAACCCGGGACAGGGGGATCCTATAATTCACCCCTCCACTTT. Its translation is CASSQPGTGGSYNSPLHF.

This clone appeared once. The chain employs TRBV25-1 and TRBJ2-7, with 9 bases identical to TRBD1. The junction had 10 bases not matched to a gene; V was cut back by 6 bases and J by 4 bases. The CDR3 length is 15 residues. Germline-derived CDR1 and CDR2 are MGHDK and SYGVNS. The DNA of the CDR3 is TGTGCCAGCAGCAAACCGGGACAGGGTGTTTACGAGCAGTACTTC. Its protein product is CASSKPGQGVYEQYF.

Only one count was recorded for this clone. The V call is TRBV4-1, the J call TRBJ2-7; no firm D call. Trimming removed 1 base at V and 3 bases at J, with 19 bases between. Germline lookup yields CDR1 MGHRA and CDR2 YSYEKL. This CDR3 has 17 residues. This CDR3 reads CASSQGPLGGPFYEQYF. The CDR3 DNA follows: TGCGCCAGCAGCCAAGGTCCCCTGGGTGGGCCGTTCTACGAGCAGTACTTC.

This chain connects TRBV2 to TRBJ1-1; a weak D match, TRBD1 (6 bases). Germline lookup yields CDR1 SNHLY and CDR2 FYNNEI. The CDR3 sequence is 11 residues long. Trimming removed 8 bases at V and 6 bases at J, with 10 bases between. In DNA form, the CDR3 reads TGTGCCAGCGTAAAGGGGGCTGAAGCTTTCTTT. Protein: CASVKGAEAFF.

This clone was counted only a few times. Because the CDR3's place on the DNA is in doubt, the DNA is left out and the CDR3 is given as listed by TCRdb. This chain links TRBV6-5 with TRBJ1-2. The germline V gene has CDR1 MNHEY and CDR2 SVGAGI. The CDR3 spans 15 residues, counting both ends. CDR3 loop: CASRRGELFGGGNTF.

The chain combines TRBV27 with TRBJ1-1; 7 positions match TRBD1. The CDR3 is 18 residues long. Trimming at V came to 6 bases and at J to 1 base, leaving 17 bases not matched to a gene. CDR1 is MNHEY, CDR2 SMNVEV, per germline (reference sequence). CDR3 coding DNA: TGTGCCAGCAGAACCTCGGACACAGGGGAAGGGACGAACACTGAAGCTTTCTTT. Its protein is CASRTSDTGEGTNTEAFF.

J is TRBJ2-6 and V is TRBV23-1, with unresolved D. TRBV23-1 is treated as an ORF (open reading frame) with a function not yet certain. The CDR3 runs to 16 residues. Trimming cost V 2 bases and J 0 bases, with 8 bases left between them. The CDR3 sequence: CASSQRRSSGANVLTF. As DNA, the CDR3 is TGCGCCAGCAGTCAAAGACGGAGCTCTGGGGCCAACGTCCTGACTTTC.

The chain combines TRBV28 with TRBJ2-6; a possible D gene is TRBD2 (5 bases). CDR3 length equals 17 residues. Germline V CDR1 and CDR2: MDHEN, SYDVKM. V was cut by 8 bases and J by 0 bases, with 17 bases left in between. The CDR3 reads CASSTLGLYSGANVLTF. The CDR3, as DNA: TGTGCCAGCTCCACGCTCGGACTTTACTCTGGGGCCAACGTCCTGACTTTC.

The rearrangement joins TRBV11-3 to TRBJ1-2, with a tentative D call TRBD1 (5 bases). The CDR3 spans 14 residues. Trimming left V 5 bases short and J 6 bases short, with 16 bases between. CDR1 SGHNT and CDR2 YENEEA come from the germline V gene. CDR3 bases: TGTGCCAGCAGCAGGACACGGAATGGCGATGGCTACACCTTC. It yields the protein CASSRTRNGDGYTF. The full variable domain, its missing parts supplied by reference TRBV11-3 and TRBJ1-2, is EAGVVQSPRYKIIEKKQPVAFWCNPISGHNTLYWYLQNLGQGPELLIRYENEEAVDDSQLPKDRFSAERLKGVDSTLKIQPAELGDSAVYLCASSRTRNGDGYTFGSGTRLTVV.

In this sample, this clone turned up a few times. CDR3 amino acids: CASSLVLGGNEQFF. CDR3 nucleotide sequence: TGTGCCAGCAGCTTGGTTTTGGGGGGCAATGAGCAGTTCTTC. The chain couples TRBV5-4 to TRBJ2-1; D might be TRBD2 (6 bases). The CDR3 has 14 amino acids. V gave up 0 bases and J gave up 6 bases, with 10 bases separating them. CDR1 and CDR2 (germline): SGHNT, YYREEE (reference sequence).

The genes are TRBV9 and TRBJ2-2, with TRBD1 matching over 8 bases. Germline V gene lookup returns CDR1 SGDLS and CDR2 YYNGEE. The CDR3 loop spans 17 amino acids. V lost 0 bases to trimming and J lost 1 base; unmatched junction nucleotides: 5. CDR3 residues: CASSVDEGQVNTGELFF. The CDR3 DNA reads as TGTGCCAGCAGCGTAGATGAGGGACAGGTGAACACCGGGGAGCTGTTTTTT. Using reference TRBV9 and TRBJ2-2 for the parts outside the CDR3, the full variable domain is DSGVTQTPKHLITATGQRVTLRCSPRSGDLSVYWYQQSLDQGLQFLIQYYNGEERAKGNILERFSAQQFPDLHSELNLSSLELGDSALYFCASSVDEGQVNTGELFFGEGSRLTVL.

The CDR3 region is CASSWQGESAEKLFF. CDR3 coding DNA: TGTGCCAGCAGTTGGCAGGGTGAGTCGGCTGAAAAACTGTTTTTT. The chain joins TRBV28 to TRBJ1-4, with a tentative D call TRBD1 (5 bases). The CDR3 consists of 15 residues. V lost 4 bases, J lost 7 bases, and 16 bases lay in between. From germline, CDR1 is MDHEN and CDR2 SYDVKM.

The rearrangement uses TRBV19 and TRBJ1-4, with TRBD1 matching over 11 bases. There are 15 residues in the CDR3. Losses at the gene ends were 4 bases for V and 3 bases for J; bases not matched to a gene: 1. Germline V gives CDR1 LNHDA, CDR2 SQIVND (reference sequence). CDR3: CASSTGQGANEKLFF. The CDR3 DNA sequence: TGTGCCAGTAGTACGGGACAGGGGGCTAATGAAAAACTGTTTTTT.

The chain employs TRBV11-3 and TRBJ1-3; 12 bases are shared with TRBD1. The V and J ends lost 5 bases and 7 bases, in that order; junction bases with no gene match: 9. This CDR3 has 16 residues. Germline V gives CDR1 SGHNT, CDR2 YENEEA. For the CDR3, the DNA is TGTGCCAGCAGCCAAACGGGGACAGGGGGCTCCAACACCATATATTTT. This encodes CASSQTGTGGSNTIYF.

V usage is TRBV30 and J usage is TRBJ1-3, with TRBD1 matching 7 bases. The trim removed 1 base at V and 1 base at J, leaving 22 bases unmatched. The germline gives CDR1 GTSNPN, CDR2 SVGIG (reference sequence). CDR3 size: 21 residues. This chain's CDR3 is CAWSAPLGKGASSKSGNTIYF. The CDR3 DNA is TGTGCCTGGAGTGCGCCCCTCGGGAAGGGGGCTTCAAGCAAATCTGGAAACACCATATATTTT.

The CDR3 here is CASSQDAGGGNYEQYF. As DNA, the CDR3 is TGTGCCAGCAGCCAAGATGCGGGCGGGGGGAACTACGAGCAGTACTTC. V usage is TRBV4-2 and J usage is TRBJ2-7; 8 bases are a match to TRBD2. Germline values: CDR1 LGHNA, CDR2 YNFKEQ. This CDR3 has 16 amino acids. Losses at the gene ends were 0 bases for V and 3 bases for J; bases not matched to a gene: 7.